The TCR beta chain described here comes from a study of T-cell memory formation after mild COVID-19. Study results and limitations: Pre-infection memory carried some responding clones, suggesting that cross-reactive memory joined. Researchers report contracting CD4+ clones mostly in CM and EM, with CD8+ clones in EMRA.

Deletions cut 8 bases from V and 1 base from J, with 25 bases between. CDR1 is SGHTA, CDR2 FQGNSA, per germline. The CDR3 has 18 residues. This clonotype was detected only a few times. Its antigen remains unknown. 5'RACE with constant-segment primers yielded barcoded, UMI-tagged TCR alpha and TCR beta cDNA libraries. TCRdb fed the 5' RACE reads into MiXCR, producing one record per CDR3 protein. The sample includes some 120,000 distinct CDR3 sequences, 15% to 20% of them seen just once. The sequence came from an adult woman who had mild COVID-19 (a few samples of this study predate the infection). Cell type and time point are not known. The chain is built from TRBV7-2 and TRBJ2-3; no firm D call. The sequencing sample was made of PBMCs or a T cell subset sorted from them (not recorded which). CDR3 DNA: TGTGCCAGCGCCTGGGAAAGACTGTCCCTTGCGGGCACAGATACGCAGTATTTT. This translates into CASAWERLSLAGTDTQYF.